This TCR beta chain is from a study of cytomegalovirus exposure and HLA in healthy donors. About this clone itself: Its antigen is not known.

13 Jbeta primers and 60 Vbeta primers were used for the PCR. Method: immunoSEQ multiplex PCR; TCRdb's copy keeps in-frame clones and lacks some. The data show 250,000 to 350,000 clones, with about four fifths seen just once and around 0.33% held by the top ten. Study-level findings and limits: Analyses of presence and absence presupposed an approximately uniform sequencing depth across donors. The authors enumerated over 150 TCR beta chains as linked to cytomegalovirus.

Sequenced: PBMCs. The clonotype comes from a girl aged 2 to 10 in good health and CMV-seronegative.

The CDR3 DNA reads TGTGCCAGCAGTCCCGGACTAGCGGGAGTCGTCCCCTACGAGCAGTACTTC. This gives the protein CASSPGLAGVVPYEQYF. The rearrangement joins TRBV28 to TRBJ2-7, with 13 nucleotides matching TRBD2. Germline V lookup: CDR1 MDHEN, CDR2 SYDVKM. The junction had 9 bases not matched to a gene; V was cut back by 5 bases and J by 2 bases. There are 17 residues in the CDR3.